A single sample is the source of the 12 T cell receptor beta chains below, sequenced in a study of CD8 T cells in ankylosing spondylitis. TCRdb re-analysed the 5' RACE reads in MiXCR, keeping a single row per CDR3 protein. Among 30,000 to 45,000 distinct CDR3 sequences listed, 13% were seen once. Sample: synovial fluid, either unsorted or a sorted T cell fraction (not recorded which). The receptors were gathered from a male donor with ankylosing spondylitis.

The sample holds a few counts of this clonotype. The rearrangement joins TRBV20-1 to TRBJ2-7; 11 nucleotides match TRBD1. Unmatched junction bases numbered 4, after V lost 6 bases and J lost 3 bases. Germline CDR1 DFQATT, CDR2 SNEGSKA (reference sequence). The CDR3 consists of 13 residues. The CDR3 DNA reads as TGCAGTGCCAGGGGGACAGGGGGCTACGAGCAGTACTTC. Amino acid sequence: CSARGTGGYEQYF.

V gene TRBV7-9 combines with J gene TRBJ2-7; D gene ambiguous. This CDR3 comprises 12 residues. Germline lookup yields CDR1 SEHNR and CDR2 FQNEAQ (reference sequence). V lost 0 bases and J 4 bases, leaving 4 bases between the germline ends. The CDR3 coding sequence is TGTGCCAGCAGCTTAGCGACGTACGAGCAGTACTTC. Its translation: CASSLATYEQYF.

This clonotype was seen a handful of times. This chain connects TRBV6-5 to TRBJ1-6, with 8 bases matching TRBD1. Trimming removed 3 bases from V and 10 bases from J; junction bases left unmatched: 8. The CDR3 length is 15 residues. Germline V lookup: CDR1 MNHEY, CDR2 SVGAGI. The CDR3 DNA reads TGTGCCAGCAGTTATACGACAGGGGCCAGATCACCCCTCCACTTT. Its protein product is CASSYTTGARSPLHF.

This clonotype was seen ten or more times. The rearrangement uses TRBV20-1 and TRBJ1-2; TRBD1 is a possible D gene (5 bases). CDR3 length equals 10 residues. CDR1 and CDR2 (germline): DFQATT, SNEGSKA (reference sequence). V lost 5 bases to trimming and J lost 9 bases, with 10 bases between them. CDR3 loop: CSAPRQSYTF. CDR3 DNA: TGCAGTGCTCCGCGACAGAGCTACACCTTC.

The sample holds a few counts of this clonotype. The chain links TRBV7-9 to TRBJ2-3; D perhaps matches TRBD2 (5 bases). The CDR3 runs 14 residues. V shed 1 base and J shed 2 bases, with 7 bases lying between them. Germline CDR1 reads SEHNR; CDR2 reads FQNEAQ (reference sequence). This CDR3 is CASSLGSATDTQYF. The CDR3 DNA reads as TGTGCCAGCAGCTTAGGTAGCGCCACAGATACGCAGTATTTT.

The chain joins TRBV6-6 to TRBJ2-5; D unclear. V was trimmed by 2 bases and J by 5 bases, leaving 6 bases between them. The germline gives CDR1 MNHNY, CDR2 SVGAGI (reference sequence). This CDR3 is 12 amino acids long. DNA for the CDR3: TGTGCCAGCAGTTACGTTCGGGAGACCCAGTACTTC. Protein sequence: CASSYVRETQYF.

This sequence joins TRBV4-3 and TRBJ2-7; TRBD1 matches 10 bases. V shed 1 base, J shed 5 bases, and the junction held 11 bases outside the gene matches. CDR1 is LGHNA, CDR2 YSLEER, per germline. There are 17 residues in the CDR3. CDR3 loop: CASSQGIRGTGDDEQYF. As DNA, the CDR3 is TGCGCCAGCAGCCAAGGAATCCGGGGGACAGGGGACGACGAGCAGTACTTC.

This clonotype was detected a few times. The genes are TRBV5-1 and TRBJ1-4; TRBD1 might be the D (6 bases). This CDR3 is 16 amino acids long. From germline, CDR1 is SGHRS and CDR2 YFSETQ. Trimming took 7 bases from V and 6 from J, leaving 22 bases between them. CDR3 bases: TGCGCCAGCGGCGTCGGTGGGGGGACACGGGATGAAAAACTGTTTTTT. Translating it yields CASGVGGGTRDEKLFF.

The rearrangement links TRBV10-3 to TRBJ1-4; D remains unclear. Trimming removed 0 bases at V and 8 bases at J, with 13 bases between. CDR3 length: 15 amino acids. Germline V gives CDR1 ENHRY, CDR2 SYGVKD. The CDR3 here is CAISESQGYGEKLFF. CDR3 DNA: TGTGCCATCAGTGAGTCGCAAGGCTACGGGGAAAAACTGTTTTTT.

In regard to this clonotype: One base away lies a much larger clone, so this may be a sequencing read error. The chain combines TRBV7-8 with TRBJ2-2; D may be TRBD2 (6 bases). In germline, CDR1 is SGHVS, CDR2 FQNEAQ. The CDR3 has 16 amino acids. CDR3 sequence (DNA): TGTGCCAGCAGCTTACTCGGCGGAGGGATGACCGGGGAGCTGTCTTTT. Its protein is CASSLLGGGMTGELSF.

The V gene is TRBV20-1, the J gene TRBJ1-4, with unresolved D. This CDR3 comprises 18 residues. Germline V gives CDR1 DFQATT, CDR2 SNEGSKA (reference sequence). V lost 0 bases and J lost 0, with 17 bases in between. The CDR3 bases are TGCAGTGCTAGAGATATGGCCCTTTCCCTCACAACTAATGAAAAACTGTTTTTT. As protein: CSARDMALSLTTNEKLFF.

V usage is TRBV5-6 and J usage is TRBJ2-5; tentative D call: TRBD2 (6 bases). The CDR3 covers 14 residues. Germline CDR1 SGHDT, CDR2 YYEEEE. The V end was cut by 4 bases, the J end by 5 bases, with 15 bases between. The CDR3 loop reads CASSDGTPAETQYF. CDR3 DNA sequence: TGTGCCAGCAGCGACGGGACTCCCGCCGAGACCCAGTACTTC.